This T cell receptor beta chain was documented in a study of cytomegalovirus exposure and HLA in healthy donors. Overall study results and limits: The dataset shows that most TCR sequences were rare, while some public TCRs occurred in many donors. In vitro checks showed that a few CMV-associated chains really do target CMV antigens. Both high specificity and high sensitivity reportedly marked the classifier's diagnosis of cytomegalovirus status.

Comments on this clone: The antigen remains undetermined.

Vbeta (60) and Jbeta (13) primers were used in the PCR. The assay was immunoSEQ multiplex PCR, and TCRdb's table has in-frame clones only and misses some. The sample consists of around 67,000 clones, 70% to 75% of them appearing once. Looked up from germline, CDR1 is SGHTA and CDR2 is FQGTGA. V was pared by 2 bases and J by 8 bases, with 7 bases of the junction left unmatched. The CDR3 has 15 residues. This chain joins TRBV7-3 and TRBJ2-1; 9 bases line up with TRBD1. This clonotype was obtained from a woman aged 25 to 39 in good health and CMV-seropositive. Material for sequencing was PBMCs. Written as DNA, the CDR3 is TGTGCCAGCAGCTTAGGAGGGACAGGGATCTATGAGCAGTTCTTC. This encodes CASSLGGTGIYEQFF.